The 4 T cell receptor beta chains below come from one sample, sequenced in a study of T cell clonality in common variable immunodeficiency. Data came from immunoSEQ multiplex PCR; TCRdb stores just in-frame clones and leaves some out. The profile covers about 52,000 clones, none occurring a single time. The sequencing sample was made of peripheral blood mononuclear cells. The source is a person between 18 and 70 years old in good health.

In its sample, this clone was seen many times. The junction departs from the called germline gene at one end, perhaps through a read error. The CDR3 end lies 3 residues beyond the end of the read and is filled in from the germline J gene. The V call is TRBV4-2, the J call TRBJ2-1, with D unresolved. The germline V gene has CDR1 LGHNA and CDR2 YNFKEQ. CDR3 length equals 15 residues. CDR3 DNA (partial): TGCGCCAGCAGCCAAGATAGAATCTCCTACAATGAG. This sequence encodes CASSQDRISYNE. The full CDR3 protein is CASSQDRISYNEQFF.

Comment on this clone: The DNA ends 3 residues before the CDR3 does, and the rest of the CDR3 is filled in from the germline J gene. The chain is built from TRBV11-3 and TRBJ2-1; tentatively, D is TRBD2 (6 bases). The CDR3 sequence is 14 residues long. V shed 1 base and J shed 6 bases, with 10 bases lying between them. CDR1 is SGHNT, CDR2 YENEEA, per germline. The covered CDR3 bases are TGTGCCAGCAGCTTAGGTCGGGGAGGCAATGAG. Its protein is CASSLGRGGNE. The CDR3 as a whole reads CASSLGRGGNEQFF.

This clone came up many times. The CDR3 extends 3 residues past the end of the read, so its final part is completed from the germline J gene. The genes are TRBV7-9 and TRBJ1-3; maybe TRBD1 (5 bases). This CDR3 comprises 15 residues. Germline V CDR1 and CDR2: SEHNR, FQNEAQ (reference sequence). Trimming took off 1 base at V and 1 base at J, with 8 bases between the two ends. The sequenced CDR3 bases are TGTGCCAGCAGCTTAGGAGAGGGGTCTGGAAACACC. The encoded protein is CASSLGEGSGNT. Given in full, the CDR3 is CASSLGEGSGNTIYF.

This clone was detected ten times or more. The CDR3 goes on 3 residues after the read ends, and that part is filled in from the germline J gene. The genes are TRBV20-1 and TRBJ1-5; 9 nucleotides agree with TRBD1. Germline assignment: CDR1 DFQATT and CDR2 SNEGSKA (reference sequence). The CDR3 is 14 residues long. V trimming: 6 bases; J trimming: 7 bases; junction bases outside the gene matches: 10. The part of the CDR3 DNA that was read is TGCAGTGCAAGTGGGGGACAGGGAAGGCAGCCC. Translating it yields CSASGGQGRQP. The full CDR3 sequence reads CSASGGQGRQPQHF.